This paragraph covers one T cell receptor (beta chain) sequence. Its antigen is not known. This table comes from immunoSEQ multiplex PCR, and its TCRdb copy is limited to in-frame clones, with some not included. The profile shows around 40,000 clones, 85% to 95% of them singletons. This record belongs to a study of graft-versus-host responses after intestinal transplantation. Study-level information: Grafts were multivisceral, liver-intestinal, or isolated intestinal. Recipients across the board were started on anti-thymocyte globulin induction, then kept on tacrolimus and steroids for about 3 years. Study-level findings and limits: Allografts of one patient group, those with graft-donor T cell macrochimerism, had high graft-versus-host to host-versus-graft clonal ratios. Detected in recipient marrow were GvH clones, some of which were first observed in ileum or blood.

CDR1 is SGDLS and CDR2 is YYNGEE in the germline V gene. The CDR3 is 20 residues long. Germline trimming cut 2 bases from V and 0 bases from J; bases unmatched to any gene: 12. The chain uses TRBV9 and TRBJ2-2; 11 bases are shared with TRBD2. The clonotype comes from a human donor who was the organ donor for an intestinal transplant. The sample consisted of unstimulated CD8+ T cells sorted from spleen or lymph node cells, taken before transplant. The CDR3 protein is CASSVGRGLAGGPNTGELFF. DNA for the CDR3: TGTGCCAGCAGCGTGGGGCGTGGGCTAGCGGGGGGTCCGAACACCGGGGAGCTGTTTTTT.